What follows are 28 T cell receptor beta chains derived from one specimen sequenced in a study of cytomegalovirus exposure and HLA in healthy donors. A multiplex PCR was run with 60 Vbeta primers and 13 Jbeta primers. Profiled with immunoSEQ multiplex PCR; TCRdb holds only in-frame clones, not every one. The repertoire consists of over 150,000 clones, with 68% occurring once and the leading ten covering 2.5% to 3.5%. Sequenced input: PBMCs. These receptors all stem from a woman aged 40 to 50 in good health and CMV-seropositive.

The chain is built from TRBV6-1 and TRBJ1-1; TRBD1 agrees at 7 bases. V shed 5 bases, J shed 4 bases, and the junction held 10 bases outside the gene matches. Germline CDR1 MNHNS, CDR2 SASEGT. The CDR3 is 15 residues long. CDR3 residues: CASSWLQGTRTEAFF. CDR3 DNA: TGTGCCAGCAGTTGGCTACAGGGGACCCGCACTGAAGCTTTCTTT.

The V and J genes are TRBV5-6 and TRBJ2-7, with TRBD2 identical over 7 bases. Germline V CDR1 and CDR2: SGHDT, YYEEEE. V lost 1 base and J lost 7; bases outside the gene matches: 5. The CDR3 has 13 amino acids. Written as DNA, the CDR3 is TGTGCCAGCAGCTTGATGGGCGGGAGTGAGCAGTACTTC. Translating gives CASSLMGGSEQYF.

This clone was seen only a few times. V and J are TRBV7-3 and TRBJ2-1, with 7 bases fitting TRBD1. After removal of 1 base from V and 2 bases from J, the junction contained 2 bases not matched to a gene. This CDR3 has 15 amino acids. Germline values: CDR1 SGHTA, CDR2 FQGTGA. CDR3 protein: CASSLRGGPYNEQFF. In nucleotides, the CDR3 is TGTGCCAGCAGCTTAAGAGGGGGCCCCTACAATGAGCAGTTCTTC. The variable domain in full, completed from reference TRBV7-3 and TRBJ2-1, reads GAGVSQTPSNKVTEKGKYVELRCDPISGHTALYWYRQSLGQGPEFLIYFQGTGAADDSGLPNDRFFAVRPEGSVSTLKIQRTERGDSAVYLCASSLRGGPYNEQFFGPGTRLTVL.

This clone was observed once. The chain combines TRBV30 with TRBJ1-1; the match to TRBD1 covers 8 bases. From germline, CDR1 is GTSNPN and CDR2 SVGIG (reference sequence). This CDR3 is 11 amino acids long. Trimming took 8 bases from V and 4 from J; bases not matched to a gene: 3. Here the CDR3 DNA reads TGTGCCGGACAGGGCTGCACTGAAGCTTTCTTT. Amino acid sequence: CAGQGCTEAFF.

The J gene is TRBJ2-5, the V gene TRBV10-3, with 11 bases aligning to TRBD1. Germline V CDR1 and CDR2: ENHRY, SYGVKD. V shed 11 bases, J shed 3 bases, and the junction held 8 bases outside the gene matches. CDR3 length equals 14 residues. CDR3 sequence: CAASPGQGEETQYF. The CDR3 DNA sequence: TGTGCCGCGAGCCCGGGACAGGGGGAAGAGACCCAGTACTTC.

This sequence joins TRBV11-2 and TRBJ2-1; no firm D call. The CDR3 has 13 amino acids. With 5 bases removed from V and 2 bases from J, the gap between germline ends came to 7 bases. Germline assignment: CDR1 SGHAT and CDR2 FQNNGV. The DNA for the CDR3 is TGTGCCAGCAGCCACACACCCTACAATGAGCAGTTCTTC. Its protein product is CASSHTPYNEQFF. The full variable domain, completed using reference TRBV11-2 and TRBJ2-1, is EAGVAQSPRYKIIEKRQSVAFWCNPISGHATLYWYQQILGQGPKLLIQFQNNGVVDDSQLPKDRFSAERLKGVDSTLKIQPAKLEDSAVYLCASSHTPYNEQFFGPGTRLTVL.

The V and J genes are TRBV9 and TRBJ1-4, with 10 bases lining up with TRBD1. Germline V lookup: CDR1 SGDLS, CDR2 YYNGEE. This CDR3 region has 15 residues. V lost 4 bases, J lost 7 bases, and 7 bases stayed unmatched. The CDR3 sequence is CASSPWTGGGEKLFF. In DNA form, the CDR3 reads TGTGCCAGCAGCCCCTGGACAGGGGGAGGTGAAAAACTGTTTTTT.

The chain uses TRBV6-6 and TRBJ1-5, with D hard to call. The V and J ends lost 0 bases and 9 bases respectively, with 18 bases between them. Germline lookup yields CDR1 MNHNY and CDR2 SVGAGI (reference sequence). The CDR3 runs 16 residues. The CDR3 sequence: CASSYSAKGLGSPQHF. Here the CDR3 DNA reads TGTGCCAGCAGTTACTCGGCCAAAGGACTGGGATCGCCCCAGCATTTT.

This rearrangement joins TRBV6-1 to TRBJ1-4; 8 nucleotides match TRBD1. Germline-derived CDR1 and CDR2 are MNHNS and SASEGT. This CDR3 spans 18 amino acids. J lost 0 bases, V lost 4 bases, and 10 bases had no gene match. The CDR3 sequence: CASSAGTGLYATNEKLFF. Written as DNA, the CDR3 is TGTGCCAGCAGTGCCGGGACAGGCCTTTATGCAACTAATGAAAAACTGTTTTTT.

In DNA, the CDR3 is TGTGCCAGCAGTTACCTGGGCCCTGAAGCTTTCTTT. Its translation is CASSYLGPEAFF. This chain joins TRBV6-5 and TRBJ1-1; D gene ambiguous. The CDR3 runs to 12 residues. V shed 2 bases and J shed 6 bases, with 7 bases lying between them. In germline, CDR1 is MNHEY, CDR2 SVGAGI.

This clone was detected once. The CDR3 bases are TGTGCCAGTCGCCAAGAGACCCAGTACTTC. Its protein is CASRQETQYF. The chain has TRBV28 and TRBJ2-5; D is ambiguous. CDR3 size: 10 residues. Germline loops: CDR1 MDHEN, CDR2 SYDVKM. The V and J ends lost 9 bases and 1 base respectively, with 3 bases between them.

This clone was seen once. The rearrangement links TRBV7-8 to TRBJ2-1, with 7 positions matching TRBD2. Losses at the gene ends were 3 bases for V and 8 bases for J; bases not matched to a gene: 10. The CDR3 totals 15 residues. The germline gives CDR1 SGHVS, CDR2 FQNEAQ. The chain's CDR3 is CASSLTGGSLDEQFF. CDR3 bases: TGTGCCAGCAGCTTGACGGGCGGGAGTTTGGATGAGCAGTTCTTC.

This clone was recorded a few times. J is TRBJ2-1 and V is TRBV5-4, with TRBD2 as a possible D gene (6 bases). There are 13 residues in the CDR3. The V gene lost 2 bases and the J gene lost 6 bases, with 9 bases spanning the gap. From germline, CDR1 is SGHNT and CDR2 YYREEE (reference sequence). The CDR3 sequence: CASSFGSGNEQFF. In DNA, the CDR3 is TGTGCCAGCAGCTTTGGTAGCGGCAATGAGCAGTTCTTC.

For this clone: Sequence at one end of the junction differs from germline and may be a read error. V gene TRBV7-9 combines with J gene TRBJ2-5; D perhaps matches TRBD1 (5 bases). The CDR3 is 16 amino acids. CDR1 and CDR2 from the germline V gene are SEHNR and FQNEAQ (reference sequence). The CDR3 spells CSSSLGAGSPLGTQYF. The CDR3 DNA reads as TGTTCCAGCAGCTTAGGGGCAGGTTCCCCTTTGGGGACCCAGTACTTC.

This chain uses TRBV19 with TRBJ2-1; 9 bases fit TRBD2. The trim removed 10 bases at V and 4 bases at J, leaving 14 bases unmatched. This CDR3 is built from 16 residues. Germline V gene data show CDR1 as LNHDA and CDR2 as SQIVND (reference sequence). The CDR3 spells CATTPTPLAGYNEQFF. The CDR3 DNA is TGTGCCACAACCCCGACCCCCCTAGCGGGGTACAATGAGCAGTTCTTC.

This chain connects TRBV7-2 to TRBJ2-7; 7 bases are a match to TRBD1. Germline values: CDR1 SGHTA, CDR2 FQGNSA. Germline trimming cut 3 bases from V and 0 bases from J; bases unmatched to any gene: 5. The CDR3 runs 15 residues. In DNA form, the CDR3 reads TGTGCCAGCAGCTTGGGACAGCTCCTCTCCTACGAGCAGTACTTC. Encoded protein: CASSLGQLLSYEQYF.

The chain employs TRBV5-4 and TRBJ2-3, with D unclear. The CDR3 is 15 amino acids. Germline V gene data show CDR1 as SGHNT and CDR2 as YYREEE (reference sequence). V lost 7 bases to trimming and J lost 3 bases, with 18 bases between them. The CDR3 reads CASSSSSERTDTQYF. The CDR3, as DNA: TGTGCCAGCTCCTCATCGAGTGAGAGGACAGATACGCAGTATTTT.

This chain connects TRBV28 to TRBJ2-7; 13 nucleotides align to TRBD2. CDR1 and CDR2 from the germline V gene are MDHEN and SYDVKM. The CDR3 is 20 amino acids. J gave up 4 bases and V 2 bases, and 17 bases lay outside the gene matches. The CDR3 loop is CASSLNPWTSGRGGRYEQYF. The CDR3 bases are TGTGCCAGCAGTTTAAACCCCTGGACTAGCGGGAGAGGGGGAAGGTACGAGCAGTACTTC. Together with reference TRBV28 and TRBJ2-7, the CDR3 gives the full variable domain: DVKVTQSSRYLVKRTGEKVFLECVQDMDHENMFWYRQDPGLGLRLIYFSYDVKMKEKGDIPEGYSVSREKKERFSLILESASTNQTSMYLCASSLNPWTSGRGGRYEQYFGPGTRLTVT.

The gene calls are TRBV5-1 and TRBJ1-5, with D possibly matching TRBD1 (6 bases). Germline assignment: CDR1 SGHRS and CDR2 YFSETQ. This CDR3 has 14 amino acids. Trimming removed 1 base from V and 3 bases from J, with 8 bases in between. CDR3: CASSLTGTNQPQHF. For the CDR3, the DNA is TGCGCCAGCAGCTTGACAGGGACCAATCAGCCCCAGCATTTT.

V usage is TRBV19 and J usage is TRBJ2-3; TRBD2 aligns across 10 bases. V lost 7 bases and J lost 5; bases outside the gene matches: 6. This CDR3 has 14 residues. Germline lookup yields CDR1 LNHDA and CDR2 SQIVND (reference sequence). For the CDR3, the DNA is TGTGCCAGTAAGGAATCTAGCGGGGGAGATACGCAGTATTTT. Translation gives CASKESSGGDTQYF.

This chain's CDR3 is CASSIVGLAGEETQYF. CDR3 nucleotide sequence: TGTGCCAGTAGTATAGTGGGACTAGCGGGGGAAGAGACCCAGTACTTC. The chain employs TRBV19 and TRBJ2-5; TRBD2 matches 14 bases. The CDR3 is 16 residues long. Germline CDR1 reads LNHDA; CDR2 reads SQIVND (reference sequence). The V segment lost 1 base and the J segment 3 bases; nucleotides outside the gene matches: 1.

The chain links TRBV4-3 to TRBJ2-7, with D possibly TRBD1 on 6 matching bases. Germline values: CDR1 LGHNA, CDR2 YSLEER. CDR3 length: 13 residues. The V end was cut by 4 bases, the J end by 6 bases, with 13 bases between. In DNA form, the CDR3 reads TGCGCCAGCAGCCGCGTACAGGGATCCGAGCAGTACTTC. Protein: CASSRVQGSEQYF.

The V call is TRBV2, the J call TRBJ1-5, with 8 bases lining up with TRBD1. The CDR3 contains 13 residues. Per the germline V gene, CDR1 is SNHLY and CDR2 is FYNNEI. J was trimmed by 5 bases and V by 7 bases; bases with no gene match: 4. The CDR3 sequence is CASNPQGDQPQHF. The CDR3, as DNA: TGTGCCAGCAATCCACAGGGGGATCAGCCCCAGCATTTT.

The V gene is TRBV5-1, the J gene TRBJ2-7, with TRBD2 as a possible D gene (5 bases). Per germline, CDR1 SGHRS and CDR2 YFSETQ. The CDR3 sequence is 15 residues long. V was trimmed by 4 bases and J by 0 bases, leaving 14 bases between them. CDR3 in DNA: TGCGCCAGCAGCGCCCAAGGAGGACGCTCCTACGAGCAGTACTTC. Translation gives CASSAQGGRSYEQYF.

The chain combines TRBV9 with TRBJ2-5; 8 bases are a match to TRBD2. CDR3 length: 16 residues. The germline gives CDR1 SGDLS, CDR2 YYNGEE. V gave up 0 bases and J gave up 2 bases; unmatched junction bases: 6. Written as DNA, the CDR3 is TGTGCCAGCAGCGTAGGGCCTAGCGGGTTACAAGAGACCCAGTACTTC. Its translation: CASSVGPSGLQETQYF.

This chain joins TRBV27 and TRBJ2-7; 7 bases map to TRBD1. The CDR3 totals 14 residues. Trimming removed 5 bases from V and 4 bases from J; junction bases left unmatched: 8. Germline V CDR1 and CDR2: MNHEY, SMNVEV (reference sequence). The CDR3 loop reads CASSPQGSSYEQYF. CDR3 DNA sequence: TGTGCCAGCAGTCCACAGGGGAGTTCGTACGAGCAGTACTTC.

CDR3 loop: CASNGVAGETEDTDTQYF. Here the CDR3 DNA reads TGTGCCAGCAACGGAGTAGCGGGAGAAACAGAGGACACAGATACGCAGTATTTT. The V gene is TRBV28, the J gene TRBJ2-3, with 9 bases fitting TRBD2. Losses at the gene ends were 7 bases for V and 2 bases for J; bases not matched to a gene: 16. Germline V gene sequence: CDR1 MDHEN, CDR2 SYDVKM. The CDR3 contains 18 residues. Filled out from reference TRBV28 and TRBJ2-3, the complete variable domain reads DVKVTQSSRYLVKRTGEKVFLECVQDMDHENMFWYRQDPGLGLRLIYFSYDVKMKEKGDIPEGYSVSREKKERFSLILESASTNQTSMYLCASNGVAGETEDTDTQYFGPGTRLTVL.

This clone was seen only a few times. The rearrangement links TRBV9 to TRBJ2-7; TRBD2 aligns across 10 bases. This CDR3 comprises 16 residues. Unmatched junction bases numbered 9, after V lost 4 bases and J lost 2 bases. Germline V gene lookup returns CDR1 SGDLS and CDR2 YYNGEE. CDR3 loop: CASSPQGSGGAYEQYF. The DNA for the CDR3 is TGTGCCAGCAGCCCCCAGGGGAGCGGGGGGGCCTACGAGCAGTACTTC. The complete variable domain, with remaining parts taken from reference TRBV9 and TRBJ2-7, reads DSGVTQTPKHLITATGQRVTLRCSPRSGDLSVYWYQQSLDQGLQFLIQYYNGEERAKGNILERFSAQQFPDLHSELNLSSLELGDSALYFCASSPQGSGGAYEQYFGPGTRLTVT.